This TCR beta chain was captured in a study of shared clonotypes between healthy human individuals (dated by TCRdb to between 2020 and 2021). Regarding the complete study: The cohort included a few men and two women between 18 and 49 years of age. Different laboratories and diverse techniques were used to prepare libraries and sequence TCR repertoires, to increase sequencing depth and limit assay-specific biases. For each donor, three plates each were used for CD4 naive and CD4 memory, two plates were used for CD8 naive, and one plate was used for CD8 memory. Blood TCR repertoires of roughly 5 healthy adults were deeply sequenced to estimate repertoire size and the extent of clonotype sharing between individuals. Leukapheresis yielded between about 0.94 and 8.9 billion PBMCs per donor.

Using the deep immunoSEQ assay, multiplex PCR amplified TCR CDR3 regions from genomic DNA. Extracted genomic DNA from each cell subset was distributed evenly across all wells of several immunoSEQ 96-well plates, and each plate was treated as a replicate. For sorted subsets, around 200 ng genomic DNA, equal to about 30,000 T cell genomes, was loaded into each replicate PCR. Purified libraries were quantified with a Qubit 3.0 fluorometer, sized on a Bioanalyzer 2100, and re-quantified with the KAPA Library Quantification kit. Every immunoSEQ 96-well plate was sequenced on a separate single-read 150-cycle Illumina NextSeq 550 flow cell. For the original study's pipeline: Because the immunoSEQ output held only junctional sequences and lacked quality scores, the filtering could not match the filtering applied to full-length reads. Sequences were annotated with PyIR, a Python wrapper for IgBLAST v1.9, and V/J genes and CDR3 were assigned using IMGT germline references. Any read was removed if the V/J assignment was weak (E-value above 1e-6), the CDR3 was missing, or the read contained stop codons, out-of-frame junctions, or ambiguous translated residues. V3J clonotypes were defined as sequences sharing the same inferred V gene, J gene, and CDR3 amino acid sequence. Percentage overlap between repertoires was calculated by dividing the number of shared unique clonotypes by the size of the smaller repertoire. RTK rarefaction, the Chao1 estimator, and Recon v2.1 estimates of unobserved clonotypes were used to assess repertoire richness. Generation probabilities for all TCRbeta clonotypes obtained by the gDNA method from a handful of donors were computed using OLGA. TCRdb holds this immuneACCESS table with in-frame rearrangements only. Some clones are missing; in checked studies, unresolved V genes explain under half, and the rest has no known cause. The V and J calls and clone size were taken over from that table, and D and trimming were inferred from the DNA. Counted in this sample were over a million clones; 70% to 80% of them appeared once. Clones ranked in the top ten supply 0.5% to 0.6% of the sample.

What the work shows at the level of the full study, not this receptor alone: When four donors were compared, the shared fraction of clonotypes was about 5.2% for naive CD4, approximately 3.3% for naive CD8, about 2.5% for memory CD4, and around 0.4% for memory CD8. Pairwise subsampling indicated that sequencing depth was expected to affect the degree of clonotype sharing among donors. Sampling was limited to blood, and TCR repertoires in tissue likely differ from TCR repertoires in blood. Compared with non-shared clonotypes, the clonotypes found in all four sorted-subset donors had higher generation probabilities. Larger estimated clonotype richness was generally found for naive subsets than for memory subsets. The genetic and exposure-history diversity represented was limited by the small number of donors. Incomplete sequencing was indicated by rarefaction of sorted-subset datasets, despite the large sequencing depth.

The donors were healthy, HIV-negative adults who had no recently reported acute infections or vaccinations. Every donor was a Caucasian adult residing in Nashville, Tennessee, USA. CD4+ T cells were enriched through magnetic negative selection, after which naive cells were positively selected on CD45RA and the remaining negative fraction served as the memory subset. Blood was obtained by leukapheresis, after which PBMCs were separated by Ficoll-Histopaque density gradient centrifugation and cryopreserved in liquid nitrogen vapor phase. Analytical flow cytometry was used to check the purity and quantity of every magnetically sorted T cell population. Genomic DNA was isolated from every sorted fraction and measured by UV absorbance on a Nanodrop 2000c. This clone was picked up a small number of times. Its antigen is not yet known. No base quality information exists; no much larger clone differs at one position.

From the germline V gene (reference sequence), CDR1 is GTSNPN and CDR2 is SVGIG. A distance of 18 bases separates the germline ends of V and J, which lose 0 bases and 7 bases respectively. From the cysteine through the phenylalanine, the CDR3 covers 16 amino acids. The sequence is cut down to CDR3 DNA, 48 bases in frame from base 1. The sequence links TRBV30 to TRBJ1-4; the D segment cannot be called with confidence. This TCR was sampled from a man in his late teens or twenties in good health. Some clones in this sample may be carry-over from other donors' samples. The sample was memory CD4+ T cells from PBMCs. This specimen's cell subset or site label, interpreted: CD45RA-negative fraction. The CDR3 sequence is CAWSVGQARASEKLFF. The DNA sequence is as follows: TGTGCCTGGAGTGTAGGGCAGGCCAGAGCTAGTGAAAAACTGTTTTTT. When the CDR3 is completed using the reference TRBV30 and TRBJ1-4 genes on either side, the full variable domain is SQTIHQWPATLVQPVGSPLSLECTVEGTSNPNLYWYRQAAGRGLQLLFYSVGIGQISSEVPQNLSASRPQDRQFILSSKKLLLSDSGFYLCAWSVGQARASEKLFFGSGTQLSVL.